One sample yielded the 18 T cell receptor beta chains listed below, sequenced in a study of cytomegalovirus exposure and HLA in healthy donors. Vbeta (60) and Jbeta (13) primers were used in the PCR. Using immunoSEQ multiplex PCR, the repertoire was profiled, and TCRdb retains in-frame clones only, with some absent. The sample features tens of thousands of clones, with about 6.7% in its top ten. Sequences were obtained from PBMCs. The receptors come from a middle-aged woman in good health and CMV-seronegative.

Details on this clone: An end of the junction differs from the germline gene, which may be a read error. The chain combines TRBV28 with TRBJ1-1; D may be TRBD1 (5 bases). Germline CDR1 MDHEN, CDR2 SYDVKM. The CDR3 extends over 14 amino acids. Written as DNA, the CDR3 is TGTGCCACAACCTTGGGACTCATGAACACTAAAGCTTTCTTT. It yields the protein CATTLGLMNTKAFF.

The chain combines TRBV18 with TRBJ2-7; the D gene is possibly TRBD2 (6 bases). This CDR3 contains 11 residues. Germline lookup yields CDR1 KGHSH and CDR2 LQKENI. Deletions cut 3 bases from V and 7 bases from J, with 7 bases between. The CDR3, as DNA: TGTGCCAGCTCACCTGCGGGGGAGCAGTACTTC. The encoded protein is CASSPAGEQYF.

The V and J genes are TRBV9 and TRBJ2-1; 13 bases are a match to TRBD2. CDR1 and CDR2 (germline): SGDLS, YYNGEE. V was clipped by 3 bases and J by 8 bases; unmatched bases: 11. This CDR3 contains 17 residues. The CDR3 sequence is CASSAGLAGARLDEQFF. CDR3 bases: TGTGCCAGCAGCGCCGGACTAGCGGGAGCCCGGTTGGATGAGCAGTTCTTC.

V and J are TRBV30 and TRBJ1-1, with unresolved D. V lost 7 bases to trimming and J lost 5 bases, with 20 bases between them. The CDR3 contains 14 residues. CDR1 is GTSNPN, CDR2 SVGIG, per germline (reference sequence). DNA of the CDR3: TGTGCCTTGCCCCCCGACACCTCGTTTACTGAAGCTTTCTTT. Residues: CALPPDTSFTEAFF.

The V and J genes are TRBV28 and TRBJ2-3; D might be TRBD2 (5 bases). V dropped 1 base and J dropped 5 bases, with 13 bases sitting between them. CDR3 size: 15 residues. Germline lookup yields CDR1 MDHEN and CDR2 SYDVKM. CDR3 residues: CASSLLRGIGDTQYF. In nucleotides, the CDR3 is TGTGCCAGCAGTTTATTACGAGGGATTGGAGATACGCAGTATTTT.

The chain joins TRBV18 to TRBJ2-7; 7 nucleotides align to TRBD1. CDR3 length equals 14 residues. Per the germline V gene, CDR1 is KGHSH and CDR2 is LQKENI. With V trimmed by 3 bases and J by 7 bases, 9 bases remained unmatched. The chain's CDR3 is CASSPPGQLGEQYF. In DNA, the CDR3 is TGTGCCAGCTCACCTCCGGGACAGCTTGGAGAGCAGTACTTC.

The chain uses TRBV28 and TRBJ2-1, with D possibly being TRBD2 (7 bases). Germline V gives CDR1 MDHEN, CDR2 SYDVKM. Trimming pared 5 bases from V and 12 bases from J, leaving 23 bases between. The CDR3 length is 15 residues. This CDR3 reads CASSPVGASGGGQFF. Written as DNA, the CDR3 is TGTGCCAGCAGTCCCGTTGGGGCTAGCGGAGGGGGGCAGTTCTTC.

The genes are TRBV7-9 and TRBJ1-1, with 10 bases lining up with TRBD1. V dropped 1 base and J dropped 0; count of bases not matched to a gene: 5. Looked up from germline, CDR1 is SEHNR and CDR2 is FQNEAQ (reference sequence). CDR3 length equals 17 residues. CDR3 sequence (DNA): TGTGCCAGCAGCTTAGGGCCGGGACAGGGGATGAACACTGAAGCTTTCTTT. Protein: CASSLGPGQGMNTEAFF.

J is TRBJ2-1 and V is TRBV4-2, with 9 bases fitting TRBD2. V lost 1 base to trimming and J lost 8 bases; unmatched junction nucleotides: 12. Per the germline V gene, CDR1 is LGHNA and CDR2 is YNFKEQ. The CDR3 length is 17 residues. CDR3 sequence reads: CASSQVPAGGKLYEQFF. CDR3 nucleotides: TGTGCCAGCAGCCAAGTTCCAGCGGGAGGTAAACTATATGAGCAGTTCTTC.

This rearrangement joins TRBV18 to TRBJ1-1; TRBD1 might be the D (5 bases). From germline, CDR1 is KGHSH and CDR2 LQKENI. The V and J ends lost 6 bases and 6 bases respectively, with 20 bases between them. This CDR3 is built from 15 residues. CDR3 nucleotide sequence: TGTGCCAGCTCCTACGTCGGGCAGGGTAACTCTGAAGCTTTCTTT. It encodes CASSYVGQGNSEAFF.

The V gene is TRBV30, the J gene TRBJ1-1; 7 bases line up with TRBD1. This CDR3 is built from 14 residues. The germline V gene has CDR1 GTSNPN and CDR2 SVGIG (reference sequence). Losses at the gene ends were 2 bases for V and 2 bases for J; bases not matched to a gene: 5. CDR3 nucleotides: TGTGCCTGGAGTTTACAGGGGTTTAACACTGAAGCTTTCTTT. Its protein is CAWSLQGFNTEAFF.

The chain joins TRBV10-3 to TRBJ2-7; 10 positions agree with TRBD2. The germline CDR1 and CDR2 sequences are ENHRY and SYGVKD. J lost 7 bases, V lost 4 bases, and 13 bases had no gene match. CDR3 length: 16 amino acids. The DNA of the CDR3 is TGTGCCATCAGTGGAGGTATAGCGGGAGGAGCTTGGGAGCAGTACTTC. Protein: CAISGGIAGGAWEQYF.

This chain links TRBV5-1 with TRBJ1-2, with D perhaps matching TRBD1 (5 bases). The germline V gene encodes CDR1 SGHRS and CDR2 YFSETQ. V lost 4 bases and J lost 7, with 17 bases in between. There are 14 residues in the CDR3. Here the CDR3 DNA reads TGCGCCAGCAGCCTTGACCGCCCGGGGGGTGGCTACACCTTC. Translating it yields CASSLDRPGGGYTF.

The CDR3 loop is CASSLTGIANTEAFF. In DNA form, the CDR3 reads TGTGCCAGCAGTTTAACGGGGATTGCGAACACTGAAGCTTTCTTT. The chain couples TRBV28 to TRBJ1-1, with unresolved D. CDR3 length: 15 residues. Trimming pared 2 bases from V and 1 base from J, leaving 11 bases between. Germline CDR1 and CDR2: MDHEN and SYDVKM.

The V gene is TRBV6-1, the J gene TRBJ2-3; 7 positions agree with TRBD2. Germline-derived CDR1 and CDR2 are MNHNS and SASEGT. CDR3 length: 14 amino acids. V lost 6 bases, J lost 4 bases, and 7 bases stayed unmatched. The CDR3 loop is CASRSGNEADTQYF. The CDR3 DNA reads TGTGCCAGCAGGAGCGGGAATGAGGCAGATACGCAGTATTTT.

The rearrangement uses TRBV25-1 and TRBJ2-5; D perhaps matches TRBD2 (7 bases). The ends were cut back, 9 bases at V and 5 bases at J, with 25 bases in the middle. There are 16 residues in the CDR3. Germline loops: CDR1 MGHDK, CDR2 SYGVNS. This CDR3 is CARPVGGRVVEETQYF. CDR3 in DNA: TGTGCCAGGCCCGTCGGGGGGCGAGTTGTTGAGGAGACCCAGTACTTC. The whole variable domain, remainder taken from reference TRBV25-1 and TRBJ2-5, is EADIYQTPRYLVIGTGKKITLECSQTMGHDKMYWYQQDPGMELHLIHYSYGVNSTEKGDLSSESTVSRIRTEHFPLTLESARPSHTSQYLCARPVGGRVVEETQYFGPGTRLLVL.

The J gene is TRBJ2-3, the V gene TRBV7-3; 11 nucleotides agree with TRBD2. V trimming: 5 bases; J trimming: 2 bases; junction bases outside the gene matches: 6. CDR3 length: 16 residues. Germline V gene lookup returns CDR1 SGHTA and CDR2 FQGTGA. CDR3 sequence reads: CASSPVAGGPTDTQYF. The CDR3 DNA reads TGTGCCAGCAGCCCGGTAGCGGGAGGGCCCACAGATACGCAGTATTTT.

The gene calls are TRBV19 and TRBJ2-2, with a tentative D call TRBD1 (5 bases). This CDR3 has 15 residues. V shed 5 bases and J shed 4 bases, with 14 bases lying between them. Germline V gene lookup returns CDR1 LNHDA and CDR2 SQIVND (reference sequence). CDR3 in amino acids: CASSPPGPRTGELFF. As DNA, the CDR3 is TGTGCCAGTAGTCCCCCAGGGCCGCGCACCGGGGAGCTGTTTTTT.